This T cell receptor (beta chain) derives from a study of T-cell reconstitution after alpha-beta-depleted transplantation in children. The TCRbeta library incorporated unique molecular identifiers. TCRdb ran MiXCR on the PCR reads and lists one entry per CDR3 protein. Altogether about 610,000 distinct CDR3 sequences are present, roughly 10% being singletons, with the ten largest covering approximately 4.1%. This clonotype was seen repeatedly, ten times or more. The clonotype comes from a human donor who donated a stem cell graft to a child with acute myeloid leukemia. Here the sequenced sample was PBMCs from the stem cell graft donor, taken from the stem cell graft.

CDR3 DNA sequence: TGTGCCAGCTCACCTAGGACTAGCGGCATCTACAATGAGCAGTTCTTC. This encodes CASSPRTSGIYNEQFF. The chain joins TRBV18 to TRBJ2-1; 10 bases are shared with TRBD2. V dropped 3 bases and J dropped 3; count of bases not matched to a gene: 5. Per the germline V gene, CDR1 is KGHSH and CDR2 is LQKENI. This CDR3 spans 16 amino acids.